This T cell receptor (beta chain) was documented in a study of T cell changes during pregnancy in multiple sclerosis. Germline lookup yields CDR1 SGHAT and CDR2 FQDESV (reference sequence). After removal of 4 bases from V and 8 bases from J, the junction contained 25 bases not matched to a gene. This CDR3 region has 19 residues. Repertoires were generated with immunoSEQ multiplex PCR, while TCRdb's copy carries only in-frame clones and drops some. Of fewer than 60,000 clones listed, about 90% were seen once; the top ten hold 0.64%. The receptor comes from a female donor with multiple sclerosis, enrolled in a pregnancy study. J is TRBJ1-2 and V is TRBV11-1; 7 positions match TRBD1. Specimen: CD4+ T cells from peripheral blood mononuclear cells, collected after pregnancy. The CDR3: CASSSGTAGQGVLSWGYTF. The CDR3, as DNA: TGTGCCAGCAGCTCCGGAACAGCAGGGCAGGGGGTGCTTTCGTGGGGCTACACCTTC.